The 32 T cell receptor beta chains below were found in one sample sequenced in a study of T cell responses to AZD1222 COVID-19 vaccine. The method was immunoSEQ multiplex PCR; TCRdb's version includes in-frame clones alone and lacks a portion of them. The sample lists some 170,000 clones, 70% to 90% occurring once. The starting material was peripheral blood, obtained 28 days after the second dose of the MenACWY control vaccine. The receptors stem from an adult who received the MenACWY meningococcal vaccine as a control.

The CDR3 DNA reads as TGTGCCAGCAGTCGGGCCCTAGCGGAGGGTTTCACCTACGAGCAGTACTTC. Its translation is CASSRALAEGFTYEQYF. The chain has TRBV6-6 and TRBJ2-7; 7 bases fit TRBD2. The CDR3 consists of 17 residues. V was pared by 5 bases and J by 2 bases, with 15 bases of the junction left unmatched. Germline values: CDR1 MNHNY, CDR2 SVGAGI (reference sequence).

The V call is TRBV30, the J call TRBJ1-2, with D maybe TRBD1 (5 bases). The CDR3 is made up of 15 amino acids. Germline V gene lookup returns CDR1 GTSNPN and CDR2 SVGIG (reference sequence). V dropped 2 bases and J dropped 4 bases, with 17 bases sitting between them. The CDR3, as DNA: TGTGCCTGGAGTACGATCGGGGCGGGGGTCTATGGCTACACCTTC. As protein: CAWSTIGAGVYGYTF.

CDR3 bases: TGCGCCAGCAGCCAAGGGCTCTCCTACGAGCAGTACTTC. This codes for CASSQGLSYEQYF. V and J are TRBV4-3 and TRBJ2-7; D unresolved. CDR3 length: 13 amino acids. The germline V gene has CDR1 LGHNA and CDR2 YSLEER. V lost 1 base to trimming and J lost 0 bases, with 4 bases between them.

The chain uses TRBV7-8 and TRBJ2-7, with 9 positions matching TRBD1. Trimming at V came to 5 bases and at J to 1 base, leaving 9 bases not matched to a gene. CDR3 size: 16 residues. Germline V gene sequence: CDR1 SGHVS, CDR2 FQNEAQ. CDR3 sequence (DNA): TGTGCCAGCAGCAACCACTATGGGACAGGGTCCTACGAGCAGTACTTC. Its translation: CASSNHYGTGSYEQYF.

This chain joins TRBV6-2 or TRBV6-3 and TRBJ2-3; a possible D gene is TRBD2 (6 bases). The germline V gene encodes CDR1 MNHEY and CDR2 SVGEGT. V was shortened by 5 bases and J by 1 base, with 16 bases between the two germline ends. The CDR3 loop spans 16 amino acids. The CDR3 DNA follows: TGTGCCAGCAGTCGACATAGCGGATTTGGCACAGATACGCAGTATTTT. Its translation: CASSRHSGFGTDTQYF.

The genes are TRBV10-3 and TRBJ2-7; D not resolved. Deletions cut 2 bases from V and 3 bases from J, with 11 bases between. The CDR3 totals 14 residues. In germline, CDR1 is ENHRY, CDR2 SYGVKD. The CDR3, as DNA: TGTGCCATCAGTGAGAGTAGTCTCGGCTACGAGCAGTACTTC. Protein: CAISESSLGYEQYF.

In its sample, this clone was seen a few times. The chain has TRBV6-1 and TRBJ1-5; possible D gene TRBD1, 5 bases. Germline lookup yields CDR1 MNHNS and CDR2 SASEGT. V was shortened by 2 bases and J by 2 bases, with 13 bases between the two germline ends. The CDR3 consists of 16 residues. The CDR3 is CASSERGQGGNQPQHF. The CDR3 nucleotides are TGTGCCAGCAGTGAAAGAGGGCAGGGAGGCAATCAGCCCCAGCATTTT.

A few counts support this clone. The chain has TRBV4-2 and TRBJ2-7; 9 nucleotides align to TRBD2. Germline V gene sequence: CDR1 LGHNA, CDR2 YNFKEQ. CDR3 length: 18 amino acids. V gave up 4 bases and J gave up 0 bases; unmatched junction bases: 13. The CDR3 here is CASSPLGGSGSFSYEQYF. The CDR3 bases are TGTGCCAGCAGCCCCCTTGGGGGTAGCGGGAGCTTCTCCTACGAGCAGTACTTC.

J is TRBJ1-4 and V is TRBV9; maybe TRBD1 (6 bases). The CDR3 spans 15 residues. V lost 4 bases and J 5 bases, leaving 15 bases between the germline ends. Germline CDR1 and CDR2: SGDLS and YYNGEE. CDR3 sequence reads: CASSKTGQWNEKLFF. The DNA for the CDR3 is TGTGCCAGCAGCAAAACGGGACAATGGAATGAAAAACTGTTTTTT.

This chain links TRBV6-2 or TRBV6-3 with TRBJ1-5, with 7 bases fitting TRBD1. After removal of 4 bases from V and 3 bases from J, the junction contained 6 bases not matched to a gene. The CDR3 spans 15 residues. Germline CDR1 and CDR2: MNHEY and SVGEGT. For the CDR3, the DNA is TGTGCCAGCAGTTCCGGGACAGAGTACAATCAGCCCCAGCATTTT. It yields the protein CASSSGTEYNQPQHF.

The chain couples TRBV10-3 to TRBJ2-2; TRBD2 matches at 10 bases. CDR1 and CDR2 (germline): ENHRY, SYGVKD. CDR3 length: 16 amino acids. V was pared by 2 bases and J by 0 bases, with 0 bases of the junction left unmatched. The CDR3 coding sequence is TGTGCCATCAGTGAGACTAGCGGGGCGAACACCGGGGAGCTGTTTTTT. Residues: CAISETSGANTGELFF.

The chain is built from TRBV12-3 or TRBV12-4 and TRBJ1-1; D is possibly TRBD1 (6 bases). CDR3 length: 11 amino acids. Trimming removed 7 bases from V and 8 bases from J, with 11 bases in between. The CDR3 DNA is TGTGCCAGCACGATAGGGGGGGAAGCTTTCTTT. Protein product: CASTIGGEAFF.

The rearrangement links TRBV5-1 to TRBJ2-3; 9 positions match TRBD2. The CDR3 is made up of 16 amino acids. Germline V lookup: CDR1 SGHRS, CDR2 YFSETQ. The trim removed 0 bases at V and 0 bases at J, leaving 2 bases unmatched. CDR3 sequence: CASSLGTSASTDTQYF. The CDR3 DNA reads as TGCGCCAGCAGCTTGGGGACTAGCGCTAGCACAGATACGCAGTATTTT.

Worth noting for this clone: Compared with germline, one end of the junction differs, possibly owing to a read error. The V call is TRBV19, the J call TRBJ1-1; 7 positions match TRBD1. Germline lookup yields CDR1 LNHDA and CDR2 SQIVND (reference sequence). The CDR3 totals 14 residues. The CDR3 sequence: CASRIGQVGTEAFF. CDR3 DNA: TGTGCCAGTAGGATAGGACAGGTGGGGACTGAAGCTTTCTTT.

This clone occurred a few times. V usage is TRBV5-6 and J usage is TRBJ2-7; possibly TRBD1 for D (5 bases). The V gene's germline CDR1 is SGHDT and CDR2 YYEEEE. The ends were cut back, 2 bases at V and 2 bases at J, with 14 bases in the middle. The CDR3 is 15 amino acids. The CDR3 loop reads CASSFLQDITYEQYF. In DNA, the CDR3 is TGTGCCAGCAGCTTCCTCCAGGACATAACCTACGAGCAGTACTTC.

This clone has just one count. V gene TRBV27 combines with J gene TRBJ1-6, with a weak D call TRBD1 (5 bases). The ends were cut back, 2 bases at V and 9 bases at J, with 8 bases in the middle. The CDR3 sequence is 13 residues long. Germline-derived CDR1 and CDR2 are MNHEY and SMNVEV (reference sequence). CDR3 in amino acids: CASSLGGGSPLHF. The CDR3 DNA reads TGTGCCAGCAGTTTAGGGGGGGGTTCACCCCTCCACTTT.

This clone was seen a single time. The chain is built from TRBV11-3 and TRBJ2-5, with unresolved D. The V gene lost 5 bases and the J gene lost 5 bases, with 9 bases spanning the gap. This CDR3 is built from 12 residues. Per germline, CDR1 SGHNT and CDR2 YENEEA. CDR3 nucleotide sequence: TGTGCCAGCAGCAAAGGTCCCGAGACCCAGTACTTC. Its translation is CASSKGPETQYF.

The rearrangement links TRBV27 to TRBJ2-1; 10 positions match TRBD2. The CDR3 has 13 residues. Germline assignment: CDR1 MNHEY and CDR2 SMNVEV (reference sequence). With 10 bases clipped from V and 3 bases from J, the junction kept 3 bases outside the gene matches. CDR3 in amino acids: CATTSGIYNEQFF. The CDR3, as DNA: TGTGCCACCACTAGCGGGATCTACAATGAGCAGTTCTTC.

This clone has just a few counts. The V gene is TRBV6-5, the J gene TRBJ1-5; D call uncertain. The CDR3 consists of 13 residues. The V end lost 4 bases, the J end lost 2 bases, and 6 bases lay between the germline ends. Germline lookup yields CDR1 MNHEY and CDR2 SVGAGI. CDR3 sequence (DNA): TGTGCCAGCAGTTCGTATGGCAATCAGCCCCAGCATTTT. Amino acid sequence: CASSSYGNQPQHF.

This sequence joins TRBV30 and TRBJ1-6, with 7 bases that match TRBD1. Germline assignment: CDR1 GTSNPN and CDR2 SVGIG (reference sequence). Germline trimming cut 5 bases from V and 4 bases from J; bases unmatched to any gene: 8. The CDR3 length is 15 residues. The CDR3 spells CAWAAGTAYNSPLHF. CDR3 bases: TGTGCCTGGGCAGCCGGGACAGCGTATAATTCACCCCTCCACTTT.

This chain uses TRBV6-5 with TRBJ2-7, with a possible D match to TRBD1 (5 bases). This CDR3 is 15 amino acids long. CDR1 and CDR2 (germline): MNHEY, SVGAGI. Trimming cost V 0 bases and J 6 bases, with 15 bases left between them. The chain's CDR3 is CASSYSIGQGSEQYF. The CDR3 DNA sequence: TGTGCCAGCAGTTACTCGATAGGCCAGGGTAGCGAGCAGTACTTC.

The chain employs TRBV5-1 and TRBJ1-2; no firm D call. Germline lookup yields CDR1 SGHRS and CDR2 YFSETQ. This CDR3 comprises 15 residues. V shed 0 bases and J shed 4 bases, with 13 bases lying between them. The DNA for the CDR3 is TGCGCCAGCAGCTTGGCTGAATCGGGCGCCTATGGCTACACCTTC. The encoded protein is CASSLAESGAYGYTF.

The V call is TRBV28, the J call TRBJ2-2, with D hard to call. This CDR3 has 15 amino acids. Per the germline V gene, CDR1 is MDHEN and CDR2 is SYDVKM. Trimming pared 2 bases from V and 0 bases from J, leaving 7 bases between. CDR3 DNA sequence: TGTGCCAGCAGTTTAGGTCAGACGAACACCGGGGAGCTGTTTTTT. Protein: CASSLGQTNTGELFF.

The chain joins TRBV30 to TRBJ2-1; TRBD2 might be the D (5 bases). CDR1 and CDR2 from the germline V gene are GTSNPN and SVGIG (reference sequence). The CDR3 has 14 amino acids. Trimming removed 3 bases at V and 3 bases at J, with 12 bases between. The CDR3 protein is CAWRVGSFYNEQFF. In DNA form, the CDR3 reads TGTGCCTGGAGAGTTGGGAGTTTCTACAATGAGCAGTTCTTC.

This sequence joins TRBV19 and TRBJ2-7; D possibly uses TRBD1 or TRBD2 (5 bases each). Germline loops: CDR1 LNHDA, CDR2 SQIVND (reference sequence). CDR3 size: 17 residues. V lost 6 bases and J lost 2, with 23 bases in between. This CDR3 is CASRGRQARDKPYEQYF. The CDR3 region has the DNA TGTGCCAGTAGGGGACGACAAGCAAGGGATAAGCCCTACGAGCAGTACTTC.

The gene calls are TRBV28 and TRBJ1-2; D not resolved. The V gene lost 3 bases and the J gene lost 8 bases, with 10 bases spanning the gap. The CDR3 extends over 12 amino acids. From germline, CDR1 is MDHEN and CDR2 SYDVKM. DNA of the CDR3: TGTGCCAGCAGTTTCTCCCATGGGGGCTACACCTTC. It specifies CASSFSHGGYTF.

V gene TRBV6-5 combines with J gene TRBJ2-5; D possibly corresponds to TRBD1 (6 bases). Trimming pared 8 bases from V and 2 bases from J, leaving 18 bases between. CDR1 MNHEY and CDR2 SVGAGI come from the germline V gene. This CDR3 has 15 amino acids. In DNA form, the CDR3 reads TGTGCCAGCGATCGAGCCGAGGGGGATCAAGAGACCCAGTACTTC. This translates into CASDRAEGDQETQYF.

This chain connects TRBV27 to TRBJ1-5; no clear D gene. Trimming pared 6 bases from V and 0 bases from J, leaving 9 bases between. The length of the CDR3 is 14 residues. Per germline, CDR1 MNHEY and CDR2 SMNVEV (reference sequence). The CDR3 here is CASRKGYSNQPQHF. CDR3 nucleotides: TGTGCCAGCAGGAAGGGTTATAGCAATCAGCCCCAGCATTTT.

This chain links TRBV6-2 or TRBV6-3 with TRBJ2-7, with a possible D match to TRBD1 (6 bases). Germline CDR1 reads MNHEY; CDR2 reads SVGEGT. The length of the CDR3 is 15 residues. V was shortened by 1 base and J by 2 bases, with 12 bases between the two germline ends. Written as DNA, the CDR3 is TGTGCCAGCAGTTACTGGGGGACACAGCCCTACGAGCAGTACTTC. Translated: CASSYWGTQPYEQYF.

The rearrangement uses TRBV6-6 and TRBJ2-5, with TRBD2 matching 7 bases. This CDR3 has 13 amino acids. The germline V gene has CDR1 MNHNY and CDR2 SVGAGI (reference sequence). V was clipped by 0 bases and J by 5 bases; unmatched bases: 0. CDR3 nucleotides: TGTGCCAGCAGTTACTCCGGGGGGGAGACCCAGTACTTC. It specifies CASSYSGGETQYF.

The V gene is TRBV24-1, the J gene TRBJ2-7; D may be TRBD2 (5 bases). From germline, CDR1 is KGHDR and CDR2 SFDVKD. V was trimmed by 6 bases and J by 9 bases, leaving 8 bases between them. The CDR3 consists of 10 residues. As DNA, the CDR3 is TGTGCCACCAGTTTCGGAGGGCAGTACTTC. This translates into CATSFGGQYF.

The V and J genes are TRBV7-3 and TRBJ2-3; weak D call: TRBD1 (6 bases). The CDR3 loop spans 12 amino acids. From germline, CDR1 is SGHTA and CDR2 FQGTGA. Trimming left V 8 bases short and J 6 bases short, with 12 bases between. The CDR3 spells CASGGTGDTQYF. In nucleotides, the CDR3 is TGTGCCAGCGGGGGCACGGGTGATACGCAGTATTTT.